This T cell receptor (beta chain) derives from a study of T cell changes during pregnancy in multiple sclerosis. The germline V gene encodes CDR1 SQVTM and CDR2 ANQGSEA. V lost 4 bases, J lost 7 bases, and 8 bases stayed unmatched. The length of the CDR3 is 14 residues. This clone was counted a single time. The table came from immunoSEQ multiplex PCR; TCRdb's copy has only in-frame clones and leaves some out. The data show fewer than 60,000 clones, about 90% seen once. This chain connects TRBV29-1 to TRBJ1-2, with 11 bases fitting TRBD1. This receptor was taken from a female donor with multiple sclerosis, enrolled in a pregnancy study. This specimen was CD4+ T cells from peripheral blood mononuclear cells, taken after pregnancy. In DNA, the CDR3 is TGCAGCGTTGGGGGCGGGACAGGGGGTCGTGGCTACACCTTC. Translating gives CSVGGGTGGRGYTF.